Following are 8 T cell receptor beta chains from one sample sequenced in a study of PD-1 blockade in classical Hodgkin lymphoma. Noted time point: cycle 4 day 1 (C4D1), after around six weeks of nivolumab. Brentuximab vedotin exposure varied among the patients, all of whom had relapsed after autologous stem cell transplantation. This table comes from immunoSEQ multiplex PCR, and its TCRdb copy is limited to in-frame clones, with some not included. The table includes about 47,000 clones, about 80% detected once. The specimen comprised peripheral blood mononuclear cells (PBMCs), sampled before the fourth cycle of nivolumab. Receptors originate from a human donor with classical Hodgkin lymphoma.

The J gene is TRBJ2-7, the V gene TRBV20-1; D is unresolved. There are 11 residues in the CDR3. In germline, CDR1 is DFQATT, CDR2 SNEGSKA (reference sequence). Trimming removed 6 bases from V and 7 bases from J, with 13 bases in between. The DNA for the CDR3 is TGCAGTGCCCTAACATTGTCGGAGCAGTACTTC. Translated: CSALTLSEQYF.

About this clone itself: Other DNA sequences of this sample code for an identical CDR3. This chain links TRBV28 with TRBJ2-3, with a tentative D call TRBD2 (6 bases). In germline, CDR1 is MDHEN, CDR2 SYDVKM. The V and J ends lost 3 bases and 3 bases respectively, with 10 bases between them. This CDR3 is built from 14 residues. The CDR3 protein is CASSFVAGTDTQYF. CDR3 in DNA: TGTGCCAGCAGTTTTGTCGCGGGGACAGATACGCAGTATTTT.

The chain uses TRBV2 and TRBJ2-3; TRBD2 aligns across 10 bases. CDR1 is SNHLY, CDR2 FYNNEI, per germline. V lost 7 bases, J lost 2 bases, and 6 bases stayed unmatched. The CDR3 consists of 15 residues. The CDR3 bases are TGTGCCAGCAATTTAGCGGGAGGATACACAGATACGCAGTATTTT. Translating it yields CASNLAGGYTDTQYF.

This chain links TRBV5-4 with TRBJ2-7; the D gene is possibly TRBD2 (5 bases). Germline V gives CDR1 SGHNT, CDR2 YYREEE (reference sequence). The CDR3 has 14 amino acids. V dropped 4 bases and J dropped 0 bases, with 11 bases sitting between them. The CDR3 DNA reads TGTGCCAGCAGCGGTGACTACAGCTCCTACGAGCAGTACTTC. Encoded protein: CASSGDYSSYEQYF.

V and J are TRBV10-1 and TRBJ2-3, with D perhaps TRBD2 (5 bases). Trimming took 2 bases from V and 1 from J, leaving 13 bases between them. The CDR3 totals 16 residues. Germline V gene sequence: CDR1 WNHNN, CDR2 SYGVQD (reference sequence). The DNA for the CDR3 is TGCGCCAGCAGTGAGCCCTATGGGCGGGGCACAGATACGCAGTATTTT. This encodes CASSEPYGRGTDTQYF.

The chain joins TRBV5-1 to TRBJ2-5; a possible D gene is TRBD2 (5 bases). Germline assignment: CDR1 SGHRS and CDR2 YFSETQ. The V gene lost 3 bases and the J gene lost 1 base, with 10 bases spanning the gap. The CDR3 consists of 14 residues. Here the CDR3 reads CASSSSSIQETQYF. Here the CDR3 DNA reads TGCGCCAGCAGCTCTAGCTCTATCCAAGAGACCCAGTACTTC.

This chain links TRBV14 with TRBJ1-2; D is possibly TRBD1 (6 bases). The CDR3 spans 14 residues. Trimming took 0 bases from V and 4 from J, leaving 9 bases between them. Germline loops: CDR1 SGHDN, CDR2 FVKESK. The CDR3 nucleotides are TGTGCCAGCAGCCAAGAAAGGACAGTCTATGGCTACACCTTC. Its translation: CASSQERTVYGYTF.

The chain is built from TRBV18 and TRBJ2-1; possible D gene TRBD2, 7 bases. The CDR3 has 12 amino acids. V lost 5 bases and J lost 14, with 16 bases in between. Germline values: CDR1 KGHSH, CDR2 LQKENI. Written as DNA, the CDR3 is TGTGCCAGCTCAGCCGAGGGGGGGGGCGAGTTCTTC. Translated, it gives CASSAEGGGEFF.